The T cell receptor (beta chain) under discussion was sequenced for a study of blood T cell repertoires in COVID-19. On the study more broadly: PBMCs, B-cell-depleted T cells, or T cells were the source of the cDNA or gDNA that made up the material.

The authors' processing: Counts of nucleated cells, estimated from reference gene primer amplification, were obtained. This table comes from immunoSEQ multiplex PCR, and its TCRdb copy is limited to in-frame clones, with some not included. Clone size and the V and J calls come from that table; the DNA yielded D and trimming. The table has around 380,000 clones, over 75% seen once; the top ten hold 1.3%. Everyone who took part was roughly 18 to 89 years old, and they came from 24 US areas. The CDR3 loop spans 12 amino acids. From germline, CDR1 is KGHDR and CDR2 SFDVKD. Trimming cost V 4 bases and J 10 bases, with 10 bases left between them.

Sequenced material: PBMCs or T cells enriched from blood (not recorded which). The chain employs TRBV24-1 and TRBJ2-1; D is ambiguous. This sequence was found in a young man who had recovered from COVID-19. The CDR3 nucleotides are TGTGCCACCAGTGAATCTACCGGGGAGCAGTTCTTC. As protein: CATSESTGEQFF.